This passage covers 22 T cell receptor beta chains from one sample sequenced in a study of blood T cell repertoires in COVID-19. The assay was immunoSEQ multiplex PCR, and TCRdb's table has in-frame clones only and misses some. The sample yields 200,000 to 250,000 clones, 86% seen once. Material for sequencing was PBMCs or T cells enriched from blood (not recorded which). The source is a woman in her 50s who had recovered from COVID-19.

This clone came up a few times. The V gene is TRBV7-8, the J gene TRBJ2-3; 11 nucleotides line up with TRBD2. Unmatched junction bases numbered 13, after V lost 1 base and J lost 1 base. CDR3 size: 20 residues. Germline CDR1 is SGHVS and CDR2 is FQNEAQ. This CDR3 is CASSLDVAGGHPSRTDTQYF. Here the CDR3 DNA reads TGTGCCAGCAGCTTAGACGTAGCGGGGGGGCACCCATCCCGCACAGATACGCAGTATTTT.

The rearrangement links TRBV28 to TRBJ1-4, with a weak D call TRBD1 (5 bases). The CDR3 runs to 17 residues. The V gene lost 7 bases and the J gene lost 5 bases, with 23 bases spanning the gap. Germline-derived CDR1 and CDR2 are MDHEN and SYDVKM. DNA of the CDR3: TGTGCCAGCACCGTATCGGGGGGGGTGCGGACGAATGAAAAACTGTTTTTT. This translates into CASTVSGGVRTNEKLFF.

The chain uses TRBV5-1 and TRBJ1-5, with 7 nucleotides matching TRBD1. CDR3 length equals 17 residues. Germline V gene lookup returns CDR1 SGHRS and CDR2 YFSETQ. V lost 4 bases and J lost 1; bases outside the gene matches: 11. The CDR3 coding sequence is TGCGCCAGCAGCCTCGAGGGGGCGGTTTGGAGCAATCAGCCCCAGCATTTT. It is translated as CASSLEGAVWSNQPQHF.

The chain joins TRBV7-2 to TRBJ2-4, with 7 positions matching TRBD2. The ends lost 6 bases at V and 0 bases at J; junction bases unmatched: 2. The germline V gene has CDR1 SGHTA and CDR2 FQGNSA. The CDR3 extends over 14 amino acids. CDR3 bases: TGTGCCAGCAGGGGAGGGTTAGCCAAAAACATTCAGTACTTC. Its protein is CASRGGLAKNIQYF.

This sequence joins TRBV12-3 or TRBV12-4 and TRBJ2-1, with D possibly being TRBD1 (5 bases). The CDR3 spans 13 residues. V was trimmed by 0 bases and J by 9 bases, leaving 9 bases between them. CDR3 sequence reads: CASSLARASEQFF. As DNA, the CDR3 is TGTGCCAGCAGTTTAGCCAGGGCGAGTGAGCAGTTCTTC.

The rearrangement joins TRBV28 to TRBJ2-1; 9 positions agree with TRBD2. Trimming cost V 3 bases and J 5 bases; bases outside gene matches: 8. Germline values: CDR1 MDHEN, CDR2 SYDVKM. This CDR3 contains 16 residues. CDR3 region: CASSLGLAGRDNEQFF. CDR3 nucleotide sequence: TGTGCCAGCAGTTTGGGTCTAGCGGGGAGAGACAATGAGCAGTTCTTC.

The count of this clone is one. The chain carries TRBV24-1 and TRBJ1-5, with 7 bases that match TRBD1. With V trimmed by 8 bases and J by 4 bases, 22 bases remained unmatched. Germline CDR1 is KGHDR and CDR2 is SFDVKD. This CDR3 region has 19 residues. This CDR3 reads CATIPLGQENPSGNQPQHF. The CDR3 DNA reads TGTGCCACCATACCCCTTGGACAGGAGAATCCAAGTGGGAATCAGCCCCAGCATTTT.

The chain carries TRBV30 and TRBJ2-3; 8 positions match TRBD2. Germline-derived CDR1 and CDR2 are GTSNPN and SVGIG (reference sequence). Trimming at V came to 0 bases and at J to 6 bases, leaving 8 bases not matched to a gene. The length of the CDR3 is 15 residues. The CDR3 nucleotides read TGTGCCTGGAGTGTAGGCCTAGCGGGTGGGGATACGCAGTATTTT. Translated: CAWSVGLAGGDTQYF.

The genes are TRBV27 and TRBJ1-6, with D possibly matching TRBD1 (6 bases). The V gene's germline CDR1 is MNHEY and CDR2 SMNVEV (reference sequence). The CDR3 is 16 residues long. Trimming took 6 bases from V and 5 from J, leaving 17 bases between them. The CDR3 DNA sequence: TGTGCCAGCAGCCGTCAGGGGTGGATCAATAATTCACCCCTCCACTTT. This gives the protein CASSRQGWINNSPLHF.

CDR3 residues: CASRGQGQGEKLFF. The CDR3 DNA follows: TGTGCCAGCAGAGGACAGGGGCAGGGGGAAAAACTGTTTTTT. The chain recombines TRBV28 with TRBJ1-4; 9 positions agree with TRBD1. The CDR3 runs to 14 residues. V lost 6 bases, J lost 8 bases, and 7 bases stayed unmatched. Germline CDR1 MDHEN, CDR2 SYDVKM.

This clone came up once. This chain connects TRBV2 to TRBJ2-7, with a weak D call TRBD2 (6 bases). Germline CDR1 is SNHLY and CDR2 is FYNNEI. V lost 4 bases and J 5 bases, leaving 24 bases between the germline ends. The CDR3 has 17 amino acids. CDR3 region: CASSGPGDLLTWDEQYF. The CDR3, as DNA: TGTGCCAGCAGTGGGCCGGGAGACCTCCTCACTTGGGACGAGCAGTACTTC.

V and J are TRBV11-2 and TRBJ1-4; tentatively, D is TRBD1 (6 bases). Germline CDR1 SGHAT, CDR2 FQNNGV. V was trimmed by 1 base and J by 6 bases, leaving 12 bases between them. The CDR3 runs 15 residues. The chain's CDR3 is CASSLVWGPDEKLFF. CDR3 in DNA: TGTGCCAGCAGCTTAGTATGGGGGCCTGATGAAAAACTGTTTTTT.

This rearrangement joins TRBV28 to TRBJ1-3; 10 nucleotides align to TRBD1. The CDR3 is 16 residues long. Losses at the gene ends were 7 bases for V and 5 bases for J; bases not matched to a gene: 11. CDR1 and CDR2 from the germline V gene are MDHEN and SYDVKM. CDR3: CASNDRDRGNRNTIYF. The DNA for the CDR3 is TGTGCCAGCAACGATAGGGACAGGGGTAACAGAAACACCATATATTTT.

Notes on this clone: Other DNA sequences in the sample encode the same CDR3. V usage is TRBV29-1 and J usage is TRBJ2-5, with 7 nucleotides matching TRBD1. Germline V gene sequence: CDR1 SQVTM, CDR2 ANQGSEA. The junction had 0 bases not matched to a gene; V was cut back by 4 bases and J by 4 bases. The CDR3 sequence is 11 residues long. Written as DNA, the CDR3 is TGCAGCGTTGGACAGGGAGAGACCCAGTACTTC. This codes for CSVGQGETQYF.

The CDR3, as DNA: TGTGCCAGCAGCCAAGAATCGGACAACTCTGGAAACACCATATATTTT. Its protein product is CASSQESDNSGNTIYF. The genes are TRBV4-2 and TRBJ1-3; D might be TRBD1 (5 bases). Trimming removed 0 bases from V and 0 bases from J, with 9 bases in between. The CDR3 covers 16 residues. CDR1 and CDR2 (germline): LGHNA, YNFKEQ.

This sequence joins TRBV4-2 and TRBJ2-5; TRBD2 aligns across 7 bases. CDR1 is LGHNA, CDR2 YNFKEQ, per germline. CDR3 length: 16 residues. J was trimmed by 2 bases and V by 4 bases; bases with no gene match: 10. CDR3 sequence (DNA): TGTGCCAGCAGCCTGGTGGGGGGAGCGGGACAAGAGACCCAGTACTTC. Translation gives CASSLVGGAGQETQYF.

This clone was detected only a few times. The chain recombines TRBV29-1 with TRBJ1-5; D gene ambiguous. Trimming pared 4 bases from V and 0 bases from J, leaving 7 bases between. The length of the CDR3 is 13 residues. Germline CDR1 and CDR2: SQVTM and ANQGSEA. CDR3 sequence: CSVVFGSNQPQHF. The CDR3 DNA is TGCAGCGTTGTGTTCGGTAGCAATCAGCCCCAGCATTTT.

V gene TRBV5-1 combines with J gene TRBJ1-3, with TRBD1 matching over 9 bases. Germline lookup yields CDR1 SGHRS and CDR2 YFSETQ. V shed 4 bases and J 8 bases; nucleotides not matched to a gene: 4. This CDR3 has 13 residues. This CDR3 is CASSLGQGDTIYF. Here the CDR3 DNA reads TGCGCCAGCAGCCTGGGACAGGGTGACACCATATATTTT.

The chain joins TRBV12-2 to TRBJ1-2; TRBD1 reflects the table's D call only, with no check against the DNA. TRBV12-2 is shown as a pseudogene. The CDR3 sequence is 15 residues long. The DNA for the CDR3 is TGTGCAAGTCGCTTAGATCAGGCCTCCTGCTATGGCTACACCTTC. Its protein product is CASRLDQASCYGYTF.

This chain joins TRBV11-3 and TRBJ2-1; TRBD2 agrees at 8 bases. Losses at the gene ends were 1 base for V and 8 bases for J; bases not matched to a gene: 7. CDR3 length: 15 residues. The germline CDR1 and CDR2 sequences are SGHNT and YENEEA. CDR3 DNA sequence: TGTGCCAGCAGCTTAGTTAGCGGGAATTTCTATGAGCAGTTCTTC. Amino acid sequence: CASSLVSGNFYEQFF.

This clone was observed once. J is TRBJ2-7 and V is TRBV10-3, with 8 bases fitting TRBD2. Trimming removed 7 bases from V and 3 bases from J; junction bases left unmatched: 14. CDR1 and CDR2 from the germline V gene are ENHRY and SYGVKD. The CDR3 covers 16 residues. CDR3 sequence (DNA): TGTGCCATCATGGGGGATAGCGGGACCCATTTCTACGAGCAGTACTTC. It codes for CAIMGDSGTHFYEQYF.

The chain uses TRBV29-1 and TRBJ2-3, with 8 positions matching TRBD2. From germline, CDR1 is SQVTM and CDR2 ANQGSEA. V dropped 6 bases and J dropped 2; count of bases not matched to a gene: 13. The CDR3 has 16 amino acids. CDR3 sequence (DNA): TGCAGCGTGACCCGAGCGGGAGTATTTTTCACAGATACGCAGTATTTT. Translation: CSVTRAGVFFTDTQYF.